This T cell receptor (beta chain) was retrieved from a study of control samples from healthy donors and cancer patients. The CDR3 consists of 13 residues. TCRdb's table, derived via immunoSEQ multiplex PCR, lists solely in-frame clones and lacks some. The sample shows around 120,000 clones, roughly 87% of them seen only once. This chain connects TRBV21-1 to TRBJ2-7. TRBV21-1 is shown as a pseudogene. The receptor comes from a man between 40 and 49 years old in good health. Sequencing was done on a sample of blood. The CDR3 is CANPKGPCYEQYF. For the CDR3, the DNA is TGTGCCAACCCAAAAGGTCCTTGCTACGAGCAGTACTTC.